This note documents a single TCR beta chain sequence. Its antigen is currently unknown. This entry belongs to a study of response to subunit inactivated influenza vaccine. TCRdb reanalysed the RT-PCR reads using MiXCR and keeps one entry per CDR3 protein. The table records roughly 700,000 distinct CDR3 sequences, about 14% of them present only once. General study findings and limits: Authors suggested seasonal influenza vaccinations each recruit few new T cells.

Trimming removed 2 bases from V and 3 bases from J; junction bases left unmatched: 4. The CDR3 consists of 16 residues. Per germline, CDR1 ENHRY and CDR2 SYGVKD. V gene TRBV10-3 combines with J gene TRBJ2-2; 9 bases are shared with TRBD2. The specimen comprised PBMCs from blood, sampled 14 days before vaccination. This clonotype was obtained from a man in his fifties or sixties who received an inactivated influenza vaccine. CDR3 DNA sequence: TGTGCCATCAGTGAGACTAGCGGGTCCTACACCGGGGAGCTGTTTTTT. Residues: CAISETSGSYTGELFF.